What follows describes a single T cell receptor beta chain. The antigen is unknown. TCRdb's copy holds only in-frame clones and misses some; the assay was immunoSEQ multiplex PCR. Altogether approximately 400,000 clones are present, approximately 85% being singletons, with the ten largest covering about 3.3%. The sample originates from a study of Ad26.COV2.S vaccination and SARS-CoV-2 variants. Whole-study context: Administration of Ad26.COV2.S was intramuscular, either once or twice 56 days apart.

Noted treatment: around 19 received Ad26.COV2.S at low or high dose, single or two shots; about 5 received placebo; per-sample allocation not given. Collection of samples fell on day 63 after the first vaccine or placebo injection. Participants' vaccine, an Ad26 vector, delivered Wuhan-strain SARS-CoV-2 spike. The V segment lost 0 bases and the J segment 7 bases; nucleotides outside the gene matches: 8. The CDR3 contains 16 residues. Germline values: CDR1 SGHRS, CDR2 YFSETQ. Study results and caveats: Placebo recipients and vaccine recipients were similar in non-spike TCR breadth. People who got the vaccine had more spike-specific TCR breadth than people who got placebo.

The sample was peripheral blood, taken in a trial of Ad26.COV2.S vaccine versus placebo. V and J are TRBV5-1 and TRBJ2-1, with 9 bases matching TRBD1. The TCR was taken from a person aged 18-60 years who received the Ad26.COV2.S COVID-19 vaccine or a placebo. The CDR3 spells CASSLGTGVYGNEQFF. The CDR3 DNA follows: TGCGCCAGCAGCTTGGGGACAGGGGTATATGGGAATGAGCAGTTCTTC.